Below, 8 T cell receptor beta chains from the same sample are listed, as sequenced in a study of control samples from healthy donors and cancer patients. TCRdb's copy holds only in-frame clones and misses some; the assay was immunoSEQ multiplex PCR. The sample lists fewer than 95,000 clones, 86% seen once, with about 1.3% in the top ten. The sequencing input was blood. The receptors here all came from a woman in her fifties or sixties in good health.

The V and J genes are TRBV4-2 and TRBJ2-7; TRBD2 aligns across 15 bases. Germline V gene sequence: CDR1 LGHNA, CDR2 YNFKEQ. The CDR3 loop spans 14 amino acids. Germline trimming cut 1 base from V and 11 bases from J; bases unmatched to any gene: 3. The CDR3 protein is CASSQGTSGRVEYF. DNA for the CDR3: TGTGCCAGCAGCCAAGGGACTAGCGGGAGGGTGGAGTACTTC.

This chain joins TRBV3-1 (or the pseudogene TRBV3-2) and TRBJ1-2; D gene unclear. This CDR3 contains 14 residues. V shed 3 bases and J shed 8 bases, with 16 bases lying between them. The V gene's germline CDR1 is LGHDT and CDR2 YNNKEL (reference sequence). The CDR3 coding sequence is TGTGCCAGCAGCCAGGTTACAACAACGTGGGGCTACACCTTC. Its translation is CASSQVTTTWGYTF.

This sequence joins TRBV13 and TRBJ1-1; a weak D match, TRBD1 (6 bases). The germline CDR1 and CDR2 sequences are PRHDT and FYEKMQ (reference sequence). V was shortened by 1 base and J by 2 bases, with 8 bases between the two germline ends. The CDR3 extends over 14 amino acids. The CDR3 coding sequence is TGTGCCAGCAGCTTAGCAGGGGTTAACACTGAAGCTTTCTTT. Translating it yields CASSLAGVNTEAFF.

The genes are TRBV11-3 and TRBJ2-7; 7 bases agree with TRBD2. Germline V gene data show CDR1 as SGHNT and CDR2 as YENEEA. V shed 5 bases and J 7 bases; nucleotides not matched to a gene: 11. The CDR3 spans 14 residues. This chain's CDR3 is CASSAGPGGMEQYF. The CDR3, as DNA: TGTGCCAGCAGCGCCGGACCGGGAGGTATGGAGCAGTACTTC. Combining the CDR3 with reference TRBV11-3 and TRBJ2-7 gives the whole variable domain EAGVVQSPRYKIIEKKQPVAFWCNPISGHNTLYWYLQNLGQGPELLIRYENEEAVDDSQLPKDRFSAERLKGVDSTLKIQPAELGDSAVYLCASSAGPGGMEQYFGPGTRLTVT.

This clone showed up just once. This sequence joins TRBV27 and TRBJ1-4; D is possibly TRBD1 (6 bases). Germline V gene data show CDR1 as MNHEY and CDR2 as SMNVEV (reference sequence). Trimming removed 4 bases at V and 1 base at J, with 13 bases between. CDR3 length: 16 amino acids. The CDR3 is CASSSPRGRTNEKLFF. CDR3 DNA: TGTGCCAGCAGTTCCCCCAGGGGTCGAACTAATGAAAAACTGTTTTTT.

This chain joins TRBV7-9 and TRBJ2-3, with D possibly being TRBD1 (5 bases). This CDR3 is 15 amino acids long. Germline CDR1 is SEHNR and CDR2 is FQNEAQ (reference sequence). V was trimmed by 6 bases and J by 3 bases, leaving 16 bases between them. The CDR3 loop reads CASRGMKGPTDTQYF. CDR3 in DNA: TGTGCCAGCAGGGGTATGAAGGGGCCGACAGATACGCAGTATTTT.

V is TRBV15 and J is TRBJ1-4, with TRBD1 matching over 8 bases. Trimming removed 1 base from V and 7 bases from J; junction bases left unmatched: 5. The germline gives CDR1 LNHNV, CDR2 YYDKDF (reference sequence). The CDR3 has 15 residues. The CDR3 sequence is CATSRGQGFGEKLFF. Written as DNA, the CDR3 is TGTGCCACCAGCAGAGGACAGGGGTTTGGTGAAAAACTGTTTTTT.

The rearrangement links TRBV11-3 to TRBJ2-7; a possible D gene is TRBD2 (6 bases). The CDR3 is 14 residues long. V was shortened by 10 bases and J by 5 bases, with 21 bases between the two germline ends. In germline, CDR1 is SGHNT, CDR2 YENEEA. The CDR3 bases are TGTGCCACCACCCGGGGGTACCCTAGCGACGAGCAGTACTTC. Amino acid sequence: CATTRGYPSDEQYF. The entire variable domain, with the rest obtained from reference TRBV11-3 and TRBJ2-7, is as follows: EAGVVQSPRYKIIEKKQPVAFWCNPISGHNTLYWYLQNLGQGPELLIRYENEEAVDDSQLPKDRFSAERLKGVDSTLKIQPAELGDSAVYLCATTRGYPSDEQYFGPGTRLTVT.